This T cell receptor (beta chain) derives from a study of human T cells and chemical hapten exposure. The junction had 3 bases not matched to a gene; V was cut back by 10 bases and J by 0 bases. The germline CDR1 and CDR2 sequences are ENHRY and SYGVKD. The CDR3 extends over 13 amino acids. Documented time point: patch test 1, 2 weeks after DPC sensitization. Noted treatment: therapeutic diphenylcyclopropenone sensitization with weekly scalp DPC. Alopecia patients deemed DPC-suitable, aged 18 to 70, excluding pregnancy. Unique molecular identifiers were attached to individual cDNA molecules during library preparation. One entry per CDR3 protein results from TCRdb running MiXCR on the RACE reads. The sample lists roughly 180,000 distinct CDR3 sequences; around 13% were seen once.

The rearrangement links TRBV10-3 to TRBJ1-5; TRBD1 matches 7 bases. The sequenced sample was whole blood, obtained in connection with sensitization to the hapten diphenylcyclopropenone (DPC). The clonotype was recovered from a woman in her 30s with alopecia areata. Some clones in this sample may be carry-over from other donors' samples. CDR3 sequence reads: CATGQSSNQPQHF. The CDR3 DNA reads TGTGCCACGGGACAGAGTAGCAATCAGCCCCAGCATTTT.